What follows are 23 T cell receptor beta chains derived from one specimen sequenced in a study of blood T cells in healthy people across ages (dated by TCRdb to the mid-2010s). The library was produced with 5' RACE. TCRdb shows the sequencer as Illumina HiSeq 2500. The second PCR ran for about 6 to 12 cycles and used a J-beta primer mix along with a sample-barcoded 5' primer. TCRdb reworked the public reads: Q25 trimming with fastp, MiXCR clone assembly, productive beta chains retained. A single entry per CDR3 protein holds the most common genes and DNA from its merged rows. The sample profile shows 550,000 to 600,000 distinct CDR3 sequences; roughly 48% of them were found once. Around 23% of the sample belongs to the ten largest clones. Sequencing used blood. All receptors derive from a man older than 75 in good health.

The V and J genes are TRBV28 and TRBJ1-1; D gene ambiguous. This CDR3 is built from 13 residues. Trimming cost V 3 bases and J 5 bases, with 10 bases left between them. The germline V gene encodes CDR1 MDHEN and CDR2 SYDVKM. CDR3 loop: CASSFPGRTEAFF. The DNA of the CDR3 is TGTGCCAGCAGTTTCCCAGGTAGAACTGAAGCTTTCTTT.

This clonotype was seen a few times. The rearrangement links TRBV20-1 to TRBJ2-7; 12 bases fit TRBD2. The junction had 2 bases not matched to a gene; V was cut back by 6 bases and J by 2 bases. From germline, CDR1 is DFQATT and CDR2 SNEGSKA (reference sequence). CDR3 length equals 13 residues. CDR3 nucleotides: TGCAGTGCATGGACTAGCGGGGCCTACGAGCAGTACTTC. Its protein product is CSAWTSGAYEQYF.

This clonotype came up a few times. The chain combines TRBV20-1 with TRBJ1-2; TRBD1 matches at 11 bases. Unmatched junction bases numbered 2, after V lost 5 bases and J lost 3 bases. The germline gives CDR1 DFQATT, CDR2 SNEGSKA (reference sequence). The CDR3 runs to 13 residues. DNA for the CDR3: TGCAGTGCTGGGACAGGGGGGGACTATGGCTACACCTTC. Translating gives CSAGTGGDYGYTF.

The chain carries TRBV15 and TRBJ1-2; D not resolved. Looked up from germline, CDR1 is LNHNV and CDR2 is YYDKDF (reference sequence). Trimming pared 0 bases from V and 4 bases from J, leaving 15 bases between. This CDR3 has 16 amino acids. CDR3 residues: CATSRDPSGSRYGYTF. CDR3 in DNA: TGTGCCACCAGCAGAGATCCTTCCGGAAGCCGCTATGGCTACACCTTC.

This clonotype was seen a handful of times. The genes are TRBV7-2 and TRBJ2-1, with 9 bases fitting TRBD2. The CDR3 totals 17 residues. Germline V lookup: CDR1 SGHTA, CDR2 FQGNSA. Unmatched junction bases numbered 12, after V lost 4 bases and J lost 5 bases. For the CDR3, the DNA is TGTGCCAGCAGCTCCCCATCGGGCCTAGCGGGGAACAATGAGCAGTTCTTC. Translation gives CASSSPSGLAGNNEQFF.

J is TRBJ2-3 and V is TRBV2, with D perhaps TRBD1 (6 bases). Trimming took off 1 base at V and 3 bases at J, with 8 bases between the two ends. CDR3 length: 14 amino acids. CDR1 is SNHLY, CDR2 FYNNEI, per germline. CDR3: CASSEGTATDTQYF. The CDR3 bases are TGTGCCAGCAGTGAAGGGACAGCAACAGATACGCAGTATTTT.

Concerning this clonotype itself: The DNA is left out, because the CDR3 cannot be placed on it with certainty; the CDR3 is given as TCRdb lists it. V and J are TRBV11-2 and TRBJ2-5; the table's TRBD2 call for D was not verified on the DNA. A total of 23 residues make up the CDR3, ends included. Germline-derived CDR1 and CDR2 are SGHAT and FQNNGV. CDR3 region: CASSAWGIAEQYFGPGTQETQYF.

This chain links TRBV29-1 with TRBJ2-7; D uncertain. From germline, CDR1 is SQVTM and CDR2 ANQGSEA. V was shortened by 1 base and J by 3 bases, with 7 bases between the two germline ends. This CDR3 contains 12 residues. CDR3 amino acids: CSVEGTDYEQYF. The DNA of the CDR3 is TGCAGCGTTGAAGGAACGGACTACGAGCAGTACTTC.

This CDR3 reads CASGSRTLGVEQFF. The CDR3 bases are TGTGCCAGCGGCTCAAGGACCTTAGGCGTTGAGCAGTTCTTC. This chain uses TRBV11-2 with TRBJ2-1; D is unresolved. The CDR3 covers 14 residues. Germline V CDR1 and CDR2: SGHAT, FQNNGV. Trimming pared 8 bases from V and 9 bases from J, leaving 20 bases between.

This clonotype has a handful of counts. The CDR3 DNA follows: TGTGCCATCAGCCTAGCGGGGGGGCGAAATGAGCAGTTCTTC. It yields the protein CAISLAGGRNEQFF. The chain links TRBV10-3 to TRBJ2-1; 12 nucleotides match TRBD2. The CDR3 runs to 14 residues. Trimming at V came to 6 bases and at J to 7 bases, leaving 4 bases not matched to a gene. Looked up from germline, CDR1 is ENHRY and CDR2 is SYGVKD.

The chain combines TRBV7-2 with TRBJ2-1; the D gene is possibly TRBD1 (5 bases). Germline lookup yields CDR1 SGHTA and CDR2 FQGNSA. Trimming pared 4 bases from V and 2 bases from J, leaving 12 bases between. The CDR3 contains 15 residues. As DNA, the CDR3 is TGTGCCAGCAGCTCGCCAAGCAGGGCCTACAATGAGCAGTTCTTC. Its translation is CASSSPSRAYNEQFF.

This clonotype has more than one count but fewer than ten. This chain links TRBV7-9 with TRBJ2-1; D ambiguous. CDR1 and CDR2 (germline): SEHNR, FQNEAQ (reference sequence). This CDR3 has 12 residues. V was trimmed by 2 bases and J by 7 bases, leaving 6 bases between them. CDR3 sequence: CASSLRFNEQFF. CDR3 DNA: TGTGCCAGCAGCTTACGGTTTAATGAGCAGTTCTTC.

This clonotype was seen ten or more times. This chain joins TRBV6-5 and TRBJ1-1; 7 nucleotides agree with TRBD1. Germline lookup yields CDR1 MNHEY and CDR2 SVGAGI. The CDR3 spans 15 residues. The V segment lost 0 bases and the J segment 11 bases; nucleotides outside the gene matches: 12. CDR3 amino acids: CASSYSMLDRAKAFF. CDR3 coding DNA: TGTGCCAGCAGTTACTCGATGCTTGACAGGGCAAAGGCTTTCTTT.

This clonotype has a count of ten or more. The genes are TRBV7-9 and TRBJ2-1; D is perhaps TRBD1 (6 bases). Trimming removed 4 bases at V and 2 bases at J, with 9 bases between. In germline, CDR1 is SEHNR, CDR2 FQNEAQ (reference sequence). This CDR3 comprises 14 residues. CDR3 in DNA: TGTGCCAGCAGCTATGGGGGCACCTACAATGAGCAGTTCTTC. This gives the protein CASSYGGTYNEQFF.

This clonotype occurred many times. The chain has TRBV6-5 and TRBJ2-7; 7 bases are shared with TRBD2. V trimming: 6 bases; J trimming: 2 bases; junction bases outside the gene matches: 4. This CDR3 has 13 residues. Germline V lookup: CDR1 MNHEY, CDR2 SVGAGI. This CDR3 reads CASRGTTTYEQYF. DNA of the CDR3: TGTGCCAGCAGGGGGACTACCACCTACGAGCAGTACTTC.

The chain links TRBV20-1 to TRBJ2-3; tentatively, D is TRBD1 (6 bases). The CDR3 loop spans 13 amino acids. Between the trimmed V and J ends, which lost 2 bases and 3 bases, there was a span of 9 bases. Looked up from germline, CDR1 is DFQATT and CDR2 is SNEGSKA (reference sequence). CDR3 DNA sequence: TGCAGTGCTAGACAGGGGTGGACAGATACGCAGTATTTT. As protein: CSARQGWTDTQYF.

This rearrangement joins TRBV27 to TRBJ2-5; 9 bases line up with TRBD1. With V trimmed by 5 bases and J by 7 bases, 8 bases remained unmatched. Germline assignment: CDR1 MNHEY and CDR2 SMNVEV (reference sequence). CDR3 length equals 14 residues. DNA of the CDR3: TGTGCCAGCAGTCAGACAGGGGGTCCTCGGACCCAGTACTTC. This gives the protein CASSQTGGPRTQYF.

This clonotype came up once. The V gene is TRBV7-2, the J gene TRBJ2-7; D may be TRBD1 (5 bases). The CDR3 totals 15 residues. Looked up from germline, CDR1 is SGHTA and CDR2 is FQGNSA. V shed 0 bases and J shed 1 base, with 10 bases lying between them. CDR3 nucleotides: TGTGCCAGCAGCTTAGCGACAGCTAGATCCTACGAGCAGTACTTC. Protein sequence: CASSLATARSYEQYF.

This sequence joins TRBV5-1 and TRBJ2-2, with 8 bases matching TRBD1. Trimming cost V 4 bases and J 6 bases; bases outside gene matches: 8. Germline loops: CDR1 SGHRS, CDR2 YFSETQ. The CDR3 extends over 15 amino acids. DNA for the CDR3: TGCGCCAGCAGCCCCGGACAGGGCATAGCCGGGGAGCTGTTTTTT. This sequence encodes CASSPGQGIAGELFF.

The chain couples TRBV3-1 to TRBJ2-1, with TRBD1 identical over 9 bases. Germline CDR1 LGHDT, CDR2 YNNKEL (reference sequence). The CDR3 runs 15 residues. V trimming: 7 bases; J trimming: 3 bases; junction bases outside the gene matches: 7. As DNA, the CDR3 is TGTGCCAGCACCTCGACAGGGGGGATCTACAATGAGCAGTTCTTC. The encoded protein is CASTSTGGIYNEQFF.

This clonotype was counted at least ten times. The chain has TRBV7-2 and TRBJ2-5; D not certain. Germline values: CDR1 SGHTA, CDR2 FQGNSA. Trimming took 0 bases from V and 2 from J, leaving 4 bases between them. The CDR3 runs 13 residues. CDR3 DNA: TGTGCCAGCAGCTTAGCCTATCAAGAGACCCAGTACTTC. Translation gives CASSLAYQETQYF.

The V gene is TRBV5-6, the J gene TRBJ1-1, with D hard to call. This CDR3 has 15 amino acids. V lost 3 bases and J lost 1, with 13 bases in between. The germline CDR1 and CDR2 sequences are SGHDT and YYEEEE. The CDR3 reads CASSWVRRRNTEAFF. The CDR3 DNA is TGTGCCAGCAGCTGGGTGAGGCGAAGGAACACTGAAGCTTTCTTT. The whole variable domain, filled in from reference TRBV5-6 and TRBJ1-1, reads DAGVTQSPTHLIKTRGQQVTLRCSPKSGHDTVSWYQQALGQGPQFIFQYYEEEERQRGNFPDRFSGHQFPNYSSELNVNALLLGDSALYLCASSWVRRRNTEAFFGQGTRLTVV.

Only a few counts were recorded for this clonotype. The chain recombines TRBV2 with TRBJ2-3; D gene uncertain. The CDR3 runs to 14 residues. Germline loops: CDR1 SNHLY, CDR2 FYNNEI. Between the trimmed V and J ends, which lost 7 bases and 1 base, there was a span of 12 bases. The DNA of the CDR3 is TGTGCCAGCACCGAGGAGTGGGGCACAGATACGCAGTATTTT. This gives the protein CASTEEWGTDTQYF.